This T cell receptor beta chain was identified during a study of cytomegalovirus exposure and HLA in healthy donors. The CDR3 length is 15 residues. Germline V gene lookup returns CDR1 SGHRS and CDR2 YFSETQ. With 4 bases clipped from V and 9 bases from J, the junction kept 7 bases outside the gene matches. In the PCR, 60 Vbeta and 13 Jbeta primers were used. The repertoire was sequenced with immunoSEQ multiplex PCR; TCRdb's copy has only in-frame clones and lacks some. Among about 150,000 clones listed, more than 65% were seen once. Points from the study as a whole: Apparent HLA restriction characterized most CMV-associated TCR beta chains in a later analysis. HLA allele associations emerged for 16,951 TCR beta sequences in a later analysis, at 0.05 false discovery rate. TCR beta V- and J-gene trimming, according to a later analysis, was linked to a missense DCLRE1C variant.

Points on this clone: Its target is not known.

The sample consisted of PBMCs. This receptor was taken from a man aged 50 or older in good health and CMV-seropositive. This rearrangement joins TRBV5-1 to TRBJ1-4, with TRBD1 matching over 12 bases. CDR3 nucleotide sequence: TGCGCCAGCAGCGCCGGGACAGGGGGCGTGAAAAAACTGTTTTTT. It encodes CASSAGTGGVKKLFF.